This T cell receptor beta chain was sequenced in a study of blood T cell repertoires in COVID-19. Generated by immunoSEQ multiplex PCR, the TCRdb table keeps only in-frame clones and is missing some. The table records roughly 160,000 clones, approximately 80% of them present only once. Everyone who took part was roughly 18 to 89 years old, and they came from some 23 US areas. This CDR3 has 16 amino acids. Germline V gives CDR1 LNHDA, CDR2 SQIVND (reference sequence). Trimming stripped 4 bases from V and 3 bases from J, with 17 bases between. The chain is built from TRBV19 and TRBJ2-3; D is perhaps TRBD2 (6 bases). The source is a middle-aged man who had recovered from COVID-19. Material for sequencing was PBMCs or T cells enriched from blood (not recorded which). The CDR3 protein is CASSTPRAGGTDTQYF. The CDR3 nucleotides are TGTGCCAGTAGTACCCCCCGGGCAGGAGGGACAGATACGCAGTATTTT.